The 5 T cell receptor beta chains below all came from one sample that was sequenced in a study of T cells in Graves' hyperthyroidism and ophthalmopathy. Amplification targeted TCR beta CDR3 regions from RNA transcripts. TCR CDR3 regions were first amplified by RT-PCR with HTBI primers. TCRdb used MiXCR to reprocess the multiplex PCR reads, holding one entry per CDR3 protein. This sample carries about 710,000 distinct CDR3 sequences, over 15% of them seen once, and the ten largest clones take approximately 8.4%. Sequencing was performed on blood. These receptors all come from a man aged 18 to 29 with Graves' hyperthyroidism.

The chain uses TRBV27 and TRBJ2-1; D gene unclear. The CDR3 has 14 amino acids. The germline V gene encodes CDR1 MNHEY and CDR2 SMNVEV (reference sequence). Trimming shortened V by 5 bases and J by 1 base, and 9 bases separated the two germline ends. This CDR3 reads CASSLQLSYNEQFF. In DNA, the CDR3 is TGTGCCAGCAGTCTCCAACTATCCTACAATGAGCAGTTCTTC.

This chain uses TRBV29-1 with TRBJ1-1; D gene uncertain. Trimming took 7 bases from V and 1 from J, leaving 7 bases between them. The CDR3 is made up of 11 amino acids. CDR1 SQVTM and CDR2 ANQGSEA come from the germline V gene. The CDR3 DNA reads as TGCAGCGCCTCTGAGAACACTGAAGCTTTCTTT. Protein product: CSASENTEAFF.

This clonotype was observed many times. This sequence joins TRBV7-8 and TRBJ2-1, with 8 bases matching TRBD1. The CDR3 is 15 residues long. V lost 5 bases and J lost 7; bases outside the gene matches: 10. The germline CDR1 and CDR2 sequences are SGHVS and FQNEAQ. CDR3 sequence (DNA): TGTGCCAGCAGCCCGTTTCGGGACAGGCGTAATGAGCAGTTCTTC. Encoded protein: CASSPFRDRRNEQFF.

This clonotype appeared a few times. The rearrangement joins TRBV15 to TRBJ1-2, with no clear D. Germline CDR1 reads LNHNV; CDR2 reads YYDKDF (reference sequence). CDR3 length: 13 residues. V shed 3 bases and J shed 5 bases, with 10 bases lying between them. The CDR3 nucleotides read TGTGCCACCAGCAGGAGGGCGGATTATGGCTACACCTTC. It codes for CATSRRADYGYTF.

This chain joins TRBV4-3 and TRBJ2-7, with no clear D. This CDR3 is 15 amino acids long. In germline, CDR1 is LGHNA, CDR2 YSLEER. The germline V and J ends were trimmed by 0 bases and 1 base, with 10 bases remaining between them. The CDR3, as DNA: TGCGCCAGCAGCCAAGATAGGCGGCAGTCCTACGAGCAGTACTTC. Its translation: CASSQDRRQSYEQYF.